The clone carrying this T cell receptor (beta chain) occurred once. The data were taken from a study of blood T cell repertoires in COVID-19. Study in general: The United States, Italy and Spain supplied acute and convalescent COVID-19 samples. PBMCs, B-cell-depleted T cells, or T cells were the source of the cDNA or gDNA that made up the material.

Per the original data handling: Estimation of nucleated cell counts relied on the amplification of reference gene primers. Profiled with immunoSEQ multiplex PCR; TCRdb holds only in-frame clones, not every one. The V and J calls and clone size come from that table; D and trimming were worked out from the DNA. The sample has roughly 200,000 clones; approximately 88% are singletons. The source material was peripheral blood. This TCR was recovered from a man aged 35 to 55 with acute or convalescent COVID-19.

The CDR3 region is CAIREDRGFYGYTF. For the CDR3, the DNA is TGTGCCATCAGAGAGGACAGGGGGTTCTATGGCTACACCTTC. J is TRBJ1-2 and V is TRBV10-3; TRBD1 agrees at 10 bases. With 6 bases clipped from V and 4 bases from J, the junction kept 5 bases outside the gene matches. The germline CDR1 and CDR2 sequences are ENHRY and SYGVKD. This CDR3 is 14 amino acids long.